Below are 13 T cell receptor beta chains sequenced from a single sample in a study of CD8+CD57+ T cells in acquired aplastic anemia. According to the study, genomic DNA was the template for TCR beta VDJ and CDR3 profiling. One entry per CDR3 protein, called by TCRdb with MiXCR from the reads. The table records hundreds of thousands of distinct CDR3 sequences, under 40% of them present only once. Patients who underwent sequencing had shown CD8+CD57+ cell expansion by flow cytometry. The specimen sequenced was sorted CD4+, CD8+, or CD8+CD57+ T cells (not recorded which) from PBMCs. These receptors came from a human donor with aplastic anemia.

Here the CDR3 DNA reads TGCGCCAGCAGCCAAGAGGAAGAGACCCAGTACTTC. This sequence encodes CASSQEEETQYF. V and J are TRBV4-1 and TRBJ2-5; D gene uncertain. This CDR3 comprises 12 residues. Germline V gene lookup returns CDR1 MGHRA and CDR2 YSYEKL. Trimming removed 0 bases from V and 3 bases from J, with 2 bases in between.

This clonotype appeared many times. The chain has TRBV12-3 or TRBV12-4 and TRBJ2-7; maybe TRBD1 (6 bases). Deletions cut 3 bases from V and 2 bases from J, with 8 bases between. CDR3 length: 13 amino acids. The CDR3 DNA sequence: TGTGCCAGCAGTTTCACAGGGCCCTACGAGCAGTACTTC. Translated, it gives CASSFTGPYEQYF.

This clonotype appeared a few times. The V call is TRBV19, the J call TRBJ1-4; 8 positions match TRBD1. The junction had 7 bases not matched to a gene; V was cut back by 3 bases and J by 7 bases. This CDR3 has 15 amino acids. CDR1 is LNHDA, CDR2 SQIVND, per germline (reference sequence). As DNA, the CDR3 is TGTGCCAGTAGTATCCGACAGGGGAGGGGTGAAAAACTGTTTTTT. Amino acids: CASSIRQGRGEKLFF.

About this clonotype itself: A much larger clone is a single base away; this may be a read error. V usage is TRBV11-1 and J usage is TRBJ1-2; D is undetermined. CDR1 and CDR2 (germline): SGHAT, FQDESV (reference sequence). CDR3 length equals 17 residues. The CDR3 region has the DNA TGTACCAGCAGCTTAGGAGATGGGAGAGACACTAACTATGGCTACACCTTC. The encoded protein is CTSSLGDGRDTNYGYTF.

This clonotype was detected a few times. The chain recombines TRBV2 with TRBJ2-1, with TRBD2 matching 7 bases. With V trimmed by 6 bases and J by 6 bases, 11 bases remained unmatched. This CDR3 has 15 residues. Germline V gives CDR1 SNHLY, CDR2 FYNNEI. The CDR3 nucleotides are TGTGCCAGCAGCCCACGGCCTGGGAGGGGCAATGAGCAGTTCTTC. Translating it yields CASSPRPGRGNEQFF.

This clonotype occurred many times. DNA for the CDR3: TGTGCCAGCAGGAGGACTAGCGGGACCTACGAGCAGTACTTC. It codes for CASRRTSGTYEQYF. The chain couples TRBV12-3 or TRBV12-4 to TRBJ2-7; TRBD2 matches at 12 bases. The CDR3 has 14 amino acids. V gave up 6 bases and J gave up 2 bases; unmatched junction bases: 2.

The rearrangement joins TRBV2 to TRBJ2-7, with unresolved D. This CDR3 has 16 amino acids. Per the germline V gene, CDR1 is SNHLY and CDR2 is FYNNEI. V dropped 2 bases and J dropped 1 base, with 15 bases sitting between them. In DNA form, the CDR3 reads TGTGCCAGCAGTGAACCGATCGAGGAGAGGTCCTACGAGCAGTACTTC. Its translation: CASSEPIEERSYEQYF.

The chain employs TRBV20-1 and TRBJ1-2, with 7 nucleotides matching TRBD1. The CDR3 length is 18 residues. With V trimmed by 7 bases and J by 0 bases, 20 bases remained unmatched. Looked up from germline, CDR1 is DFQATT and CDR2 is SNEGSKA (reference sequence). CDR3 in DNA: TGCAGTGTCGACTCGGTAAACAGGGGCCGGGCCACTAACTATGGCTACACCTTC. It translates to CSVDSVNRGRATNYGYTF.

The chain uses TRBV29-1 and TRBJ2-7; tentatively, D is TRBD2 (5 bases). This CDR3 is 14 amino acids long. V was cut by 2 bases and J by 4 bases, with 15 bases left in between. Germline CDR1 and CDR2: SQVTM and ANQGSEA. Here the CDR3 DNA reads TGCAGCGTTGAACTAGCTGGTCGAGATTACGAGCAGTACTTC. Its translation is CSVELAGRDYEQYF.

The chain couples TRBV6-1 to TRBJ2-7, with D perhaps TRBD2 (6 bases). The CDR3 has 16 amino acids. From germline, CDR1 is MNHNS and CDR2 SASEGT. V lost 5 bases to trimming and J lost 3 bases, with 20 bases between them. The CDR3 sequence is CASSLYTTPGGYEQYF. CDR3 sequence (DNA): TGTGCCAGCAGTCTTTACACAACACCCGGGGGCTACGAGCAGTACTTC.

This clonotype occurred many times. CDR3 in amino acids: CASSGPGYGYTF. In nucleotides, the CDR3 is TGTGCCAGCAGTGGCCCAGGCTATGGCTACACCTTC. The chain is built from TRBV12-3 or TRBV12-4 and TRBJ1-2; no firm D call. V dropped 5 bases and J dropped 4 bases, with 8 bases sitting between them. The CDR3 sequence is 12 residues long.

The table lists this clonotype with a few counts. Its ends do not fully match the called genes, so a read error is possible. The chain carries TRBV10-3 and TRBJ2-7; weak D call: TRBD1 (6 bases). The CDR3 sequence is 14 residues long. The V gene's germline CDR1 is ENHRY and CDR2 SYGVKD. The CDR3 DNA is TGTGCCAGCAGTGAAGTTGGCAGGGGCCACGAGCAGTACTTC. Protein product: CASSEVGRGHEQYF.

This clonotype was observed at least ten times. V usage is TRBV2 and J usage is TRBJ2-3; unclear D gene. CDR1 is SNHLY and CDR2 is FYNNEI in the germline V gene. With 10 bases removed from V and 5 bases from J, the gap between germline ends came to 10 bases. The CDR3 is 11 amino acids. The CDR3 DNA reads as TGTGCCACCAAAGGTGGAGATACGCAGTATTTT. Translation: CATKGGDTQYF.